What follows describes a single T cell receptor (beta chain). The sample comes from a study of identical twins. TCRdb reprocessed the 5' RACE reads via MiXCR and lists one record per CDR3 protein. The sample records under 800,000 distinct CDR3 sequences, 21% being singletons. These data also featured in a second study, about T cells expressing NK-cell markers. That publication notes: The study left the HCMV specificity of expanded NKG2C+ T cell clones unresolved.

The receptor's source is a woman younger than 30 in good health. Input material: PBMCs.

CDR3 DNA sequence: TGTGCCAGCAGCCAAATCTCAACCTACTCGAGGGAGCTCAAAAACATTCAGTACTTC. Protein: CASSQISTYSRELKNIQYF. The rearrangement links TRBV3-1 to TRBJ2-4, with D perhaps matching TRBD2 (5 bases). Trimming shortened V by 2 bases and J by 3 bases, and 23 bases separated the two germline ends. CDR3 length equals 19 residues. From germline, CDR1 is LGHDT and CDR2 YNNKEL (reference sequence).